This T cell receptor (beta chain) was observed in a study of T cell changes during pregnancy in multiple sclerosis. This CDR3 spans 13 amino acids. CDR1 and CDR2 from the germline V gene are SGHNT and YYREEE (reference sequence). V lost 4 bases, J lost 8 bases, and 6 bases stayed unmatched. Only one count was recorded for this clone. Sequencing used immunoSEQ multiplex PCR; TCRdb keeps in-frame clones, though not all of them. The sample gives tens of thousands of clones, less than 95% of which show up once; 2% to 3% is in the top ten. Sequencing was performed on CD8+ T cells from peripheral blood mononuclear cells, taken after pregnancy. This sequence was found in a female donor with multiple sclerosis, enrolled in a pregnancy study. The rearrangement links TRBV5-4 to TRBJ2-1, with 7 bases fitting TRBD2. CDR3 DNA: TGTGCCAGCAGCGGACTAGAGGCGGATGAGCAGTTCTTC. Amino acid sequence: CASSGLEADEQFF.